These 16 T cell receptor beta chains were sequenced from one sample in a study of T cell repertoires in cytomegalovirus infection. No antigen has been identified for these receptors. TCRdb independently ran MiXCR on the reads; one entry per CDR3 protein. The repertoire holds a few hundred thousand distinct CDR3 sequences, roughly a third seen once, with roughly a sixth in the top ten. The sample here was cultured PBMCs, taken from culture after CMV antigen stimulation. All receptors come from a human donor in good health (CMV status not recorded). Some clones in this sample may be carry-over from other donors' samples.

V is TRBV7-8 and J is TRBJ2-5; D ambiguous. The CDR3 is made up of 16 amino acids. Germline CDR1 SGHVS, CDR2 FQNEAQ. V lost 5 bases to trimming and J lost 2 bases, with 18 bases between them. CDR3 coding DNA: TGTGCCAGCAGCCCGCTTGGGGTACCTGTTCAAGAGACCCAGTACTTC. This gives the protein CASSPLGVPVQETQYF.

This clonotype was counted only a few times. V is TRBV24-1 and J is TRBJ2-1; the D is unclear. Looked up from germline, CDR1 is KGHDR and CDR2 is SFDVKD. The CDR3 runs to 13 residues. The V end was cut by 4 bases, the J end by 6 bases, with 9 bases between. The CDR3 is CATSDRSVNEQFF. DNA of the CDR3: TGTGCCACCAGTGACCGGTCCGTCAATGAGCAGTTCTTC.

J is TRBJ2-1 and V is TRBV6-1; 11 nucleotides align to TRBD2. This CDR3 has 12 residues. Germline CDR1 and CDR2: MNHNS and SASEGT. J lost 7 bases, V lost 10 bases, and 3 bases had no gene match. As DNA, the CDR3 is TGTGCCACCAGGACTAGCGGGAATGAGCAGTTCTTC. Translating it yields CATRTSGNEQFF.

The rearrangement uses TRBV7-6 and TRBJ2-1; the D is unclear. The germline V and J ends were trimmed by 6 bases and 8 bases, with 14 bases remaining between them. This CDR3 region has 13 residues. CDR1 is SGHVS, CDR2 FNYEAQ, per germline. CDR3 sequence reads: CASSRPPGHEQFF. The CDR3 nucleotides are TGTGCCAGCAGTCGACCCCCGGGCCATGAGCAGTTCTTC. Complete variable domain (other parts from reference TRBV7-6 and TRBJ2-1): GAGVSQSPRYKVTKRGQDVALRCDPISGHVSLYWYRQALGQGPEFLTYFNYEAQQDKSGLPNDRFSAERPEGSISTLTIQRTEQRDSAMYRCASSRPPGHEQFFGPGTRLTVL.

In nucleotides, the CDR3 is TGTGCCAGCAGCGATGACACACAATCCAATGAGCAGTTCTTC. Residues: CASSDDTQSNEQFF. The gene calls are TRBV7-2 and TRBJ2-1; D is unclear. CDR3 length: 14 amino acids. V shed 5 bases and J shed 6 bases, with 14 bases lying between them. Germline CDR1 is SGHTA and CDR2 is FQGNSA.

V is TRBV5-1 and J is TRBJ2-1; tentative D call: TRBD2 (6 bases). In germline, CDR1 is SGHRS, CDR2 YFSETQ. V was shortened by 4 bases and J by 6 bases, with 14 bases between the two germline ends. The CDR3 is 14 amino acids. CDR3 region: CASSGDWPGNEQFF. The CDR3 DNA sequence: TGCGCCAGCAGCGGGGACTGGCCCGGCAATGAGCAGTTCTTC.

Here the CDR3 reads CASSLANHQPQHF. The DNA of the CDR3 is TGTGCCAGCAGCTTAGCGAATCATCAGCCCCAGCATTTT. The chain employs TRBV7-2 and TRBJ1-5; D gene uncertain. V shed 0 bases and J shed 5 bases, with 5 bases lying between them. The CDR3 loop spans 13 amino acids. Germline V gives CDR1 SGHTA, CDR2 FQGNSA. The full variable domain, completed using reference TRBV7-2 and TRBJ1-5, is GAGVSQSPSNKVTEKGKDVELRCDPISGHTALYWYRQSLGQGLEFLIYFQGNSAPDKSGLPSDRFSAERTGGSVSTLTIQRTQQEDSAVYLCASSLANHQPQHFGDGTRLSIL.

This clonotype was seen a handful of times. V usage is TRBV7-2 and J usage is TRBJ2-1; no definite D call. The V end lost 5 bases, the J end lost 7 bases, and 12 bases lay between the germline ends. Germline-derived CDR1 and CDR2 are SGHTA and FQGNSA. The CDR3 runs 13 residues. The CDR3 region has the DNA TGTGCCAGCAGCGAGAAAAACGGGAATGAGCAGTTCTTC. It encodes CASSEKNGNEQFF.

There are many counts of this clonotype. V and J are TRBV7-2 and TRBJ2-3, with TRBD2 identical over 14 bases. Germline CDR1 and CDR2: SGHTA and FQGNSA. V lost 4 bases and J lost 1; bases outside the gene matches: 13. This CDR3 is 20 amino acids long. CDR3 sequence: CASSSPPRRLAGGRTDTQYF. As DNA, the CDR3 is TGTGCCAGCAGCTCTCCCCCCCGCAGACTAGCGGGAGGGCGCACAGATACGCAGTATTTT.

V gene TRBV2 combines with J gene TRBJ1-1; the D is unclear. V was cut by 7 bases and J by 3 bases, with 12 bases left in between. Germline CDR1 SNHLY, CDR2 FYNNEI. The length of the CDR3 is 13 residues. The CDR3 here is CASTPGYYTEAFF. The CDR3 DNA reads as TGTGCCAGCACCCCCGGATACTACACTGAAGCTTTCTTT.

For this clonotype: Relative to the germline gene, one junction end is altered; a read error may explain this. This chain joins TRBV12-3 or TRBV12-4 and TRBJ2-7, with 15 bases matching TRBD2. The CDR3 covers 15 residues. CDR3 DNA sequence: TGTGCCAGCAGACTTGGGACTAGCGGGAGGAACGCCGTAGTTTTC. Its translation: CASRLGTSGRNAVVF.

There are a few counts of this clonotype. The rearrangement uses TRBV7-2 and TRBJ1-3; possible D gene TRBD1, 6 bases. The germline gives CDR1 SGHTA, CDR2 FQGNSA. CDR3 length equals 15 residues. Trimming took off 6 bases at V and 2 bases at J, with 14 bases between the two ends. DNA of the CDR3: TGTGCCAGCAGGGGTACAGGGATTACTGGAAACACCATATATTTT. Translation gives CASRGTGITGNTIYF. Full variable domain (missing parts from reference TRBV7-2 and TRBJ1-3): GAGVSQSPSNKVTEKGKDVELRCDPISGHTALYWYRQSLGQGLEFLIYFQGNSAPDKSGLPSDRFSAERTGGSVSTLTIQRTQQEDSAVYLCASRGTGITGNTIYFGEGSWLTVV.

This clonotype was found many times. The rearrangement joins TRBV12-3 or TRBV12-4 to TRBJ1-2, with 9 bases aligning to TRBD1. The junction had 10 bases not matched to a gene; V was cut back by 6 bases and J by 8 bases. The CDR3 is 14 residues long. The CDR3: CASSLYRDRVGYTF. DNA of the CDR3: TGTGCCAGCAGCTTGTACCGGGACAGGGTCGGCTACACCTTC.

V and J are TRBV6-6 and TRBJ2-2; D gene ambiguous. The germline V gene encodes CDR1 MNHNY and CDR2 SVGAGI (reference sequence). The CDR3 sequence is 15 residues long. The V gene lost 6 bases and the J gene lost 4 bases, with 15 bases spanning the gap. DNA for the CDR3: TGTGCCAGCAGCAACATTGGTGTGCCCACCGGGGAGCTGTTTTTT. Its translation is CASSNIGVPTGELFF.

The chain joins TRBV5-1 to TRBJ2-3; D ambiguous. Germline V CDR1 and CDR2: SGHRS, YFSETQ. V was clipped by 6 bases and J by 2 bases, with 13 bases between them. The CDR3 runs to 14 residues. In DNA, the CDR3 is TGCGCCAGCACGCCAACGGGCGTCACAGATACGCAGTATTTT. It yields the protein CASTPTGVTDTQYF.

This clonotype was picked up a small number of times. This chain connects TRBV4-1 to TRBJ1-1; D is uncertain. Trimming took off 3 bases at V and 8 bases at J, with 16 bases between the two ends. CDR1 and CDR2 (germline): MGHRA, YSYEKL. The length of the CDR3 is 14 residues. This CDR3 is CASSHVSGPGEAFF. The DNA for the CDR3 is TGCGCCAGCAGCCACGTCAGTGGGCCTGGGGAAGCTTTCTTT.